A single sample is the source of the 19 T cell receptor beta chains below, sequenced in a study of blood T cell repertoires in COVID-19. TCRdb's copy holds only in-frame clones and misses some; the assay was immunoSEQ multiplex PCR. The sample holds about 250,000 clones, around four fifths seen once. The sample consisted of peripheral blood. The receptors here all came from a man aged 50 or older with acute or convalescent COVID-19.

This clone was counted a few times. This chain connects TRBV7-8 to TRBJ1-5; 9 bases are shared with TRBD1. This CDR3 contains 16 residues. With V trimmed by 2 bases and J by 3 bases, 5 bases remained unmatched. Germline V gene data show CDR1 as SGHVS and CDR2 as FQNEAQ. In nucleotides, the CDR3 is TGTGCCAGCAGCTTAAGACAGGGGGTGTACAATCAGCCCCAGCATTTT. This gives the protein CASSLRQGVYNQPQHF.

This sequence joins TRBV27 and TRBJ1-5; 7 bases are shared with TRBD1. This CDR3 has 16 residues. The V gene end was trimmed by 6 bases and the J gene end by 2 bases; junction bases not matched to a gene: 10. CDR1 and CDR2 (germline): MNHEY, SMNVEV (reference sequence). The CDR3 bases are TGTGCCAGCAGATCTTTGGGACAGCGACGCAATCAGCCCCAGCATTTT. Its protein product is CASRSLGQRRNQPQHF.

The genes are TRBV7-3 and TRBJ1-2; no clear D gene. This CDR3 comprises 15 residues. The V and J ends lost 1 base and 4 bases respectively, with 13 bases between them. CDR1 and CDR2 (germline): SGHTA, FQGTGA. CDR3 DNA: TGTGCCAGCAGCTTAAGCCCGGGATTTAGCTATGGCTACACCTTC. Its protein product is CASSLSPGFSYGYTF.

V usage is TRBV3-1 (or the pseudogene TRBV3-2) and J usage is TRBJ1-1; D is unresolved. Germline V gene sequence: CDR1 LGHDT, CDR2 YNNKEL (reference sequence). The V end was cut by 2 bases, the J end by 3 bases, with 7 bases between. CDR3 length: 13 residues. This CDR3 is CASSQQEDTEAFF. CDR3 DNA: TGTGCCAGCAGCCAACAGGAGGACACTGAAGCTTTCTTT.

V gene TRBV5-1 combines with J gene TRBJ1-1, with D possibly TRBD1 on 5 matching bases. The germline gives CDR1 SGHRS, CDR2 YFSETQ. Trimming stripped 2 bases from V and 3 bases from J, with 11 bases between. The CDR3 runs to 14 residues. CDR3 protein: CASSFQGADTEAFF. The DNA for the CDR3 is TGCGCCAGCAGCTTCCAAGGGGCTGACACTGAAGCTTTCTTT.

The chain recombines TRBV5-1 with TRBJ1-1, with D perhaps matching TRBD1 (6 bases). The V end was cut by 4 bases, the J end by 1 base, with 11 bases between. This CDR3 region has 14 residues. CDR1 is SGHRS, CDR2 YFSETQ, per germline. CDR3 coding DNA: TGCGCCAGCAGCATCCAGGGACAGAACACTGAAGCTTTCTTT. Translated: CASSIQGQNTEAFF.

The J gene is TRBJ2-3, the V gene TRBV5-1; 8 bases agree with TRBD1. Trimming cost V 6 bases and J 1 base; bases outside gene matches: 1. This CDR3 contains 13 residues. Germline V CDR1 and CDR2: SGHRS, YFSETQ. The CDR3 coding sequence is TGCGCCAGCAAGACAGGGGGCACAGATACGCAGTATTTT. The encoded protein is CASKTGGTDTQYF.

The gene calls are TRBV28 and TRBJ2-7; TRBD2 matches at 10 bases. Looked up from germline, CDR1 is MDHEN and CDR2 is SYDVKM. Trimming at V came to 6 bases and at J to 3 bases, leaving 5 bases not matched to a gene. The CDR3 has 14 amino acids. The CDR3 sequence: CASSPSGSGYEQYF. CDR3 bases: TGTGCCAGCAGCCCTAGCGGGAGTGGCTACGAGCAGTACTTC.

The V gene is TRBV6-5, the J gene TRBJ1-2, with a possible D match to TRBD1 (6 bases). Germline V lookup: CDR1 MNHEY, CDR2 SVGAGI. The ends were cut back, 6 bases at V and 4 bases at J, with 12 bases in the middle. This CDR3 has 13 residues. CDR3 amino acids: CASRGEGGYGYTF. DNA of the CDR3: TGTGCCAGCAGGGGGGAGGGGGGCTATGGCTACACCTTC.

The V gene is TRBV27, the J gene TRBJ2-1; the match to TRBD2 covers 15 bases. Germline assignment: CDR1 MNHEY and CDR2 SMNVEV (reference sequence). There are 14 residues in the CDR3. J lost 7 bases, V lost 6 bases, and 1 base had no gene match. CDR3 residues: CASRGTSGRNEQFF. CDR3 DNA: TGTGCCAGCAGGGGGACTAGCGGGAGGAATGAGCAGTTCTTC.

The J gene is TRBJ2-7, the V gene TRBV19, with 7 nucleotides matching TRBD2. The V gene's germline CDR1 is LNHDA and CDR2 SQIVND (reference sequence). The CDR3 runs 11 residues. The trim removed 7 bases at V and 6 bases at J, leaving 3 bases unmatched. Here the CDR3 reads CASKRGLEQYF. Written as DNA, the CDR3 is TGTGCCAGTAAGCGGGGTCTCGAGCAGTACTTC.

The chain employs TRBV10-3 and TRBJ1-5; unclear D gene. This CDR3 has 14 residues. Trimming stripped 0 bases from V and 5 bases from J, with 8 bases between. Germline lookup yields CDR1 ENHRY and CDR2 SYGVKD. The DNA of the CDR3 is TGTGCCATCAGTGAGTCAACAGATTATCAGCCCCAGCATTTT. This translates into CAISESTDYQPQHF.

The chain carries TRBV9 and TRBJ2-5; D is possibly TRBD1 (6 bases). Per germline, CDR1 SGDLS and CDR2 YYNGEE. V shed 4 bases and J shed 1 base, with 11 bases lying between them. The CDR3 extends over 14 amino acids. CDR3 sequence (DNA): TGTGCCAGCAGCTTCGAACAGGGCCAAGAGACCCAGTACTTC. Its protein product is CASSFEQGQETQYF.

The J gene is TRBJ1-6, the V gene TRBV3-1 (or the pseudogene TRBV3-2), with D unresolved. CDR1 is LGHDT, CDR2 YNNKEL, per germline (reference sequence). The length of the CDR3 is 17 residues. V lost 0 bases to trimming and J lost 5 bases, with 14 bases between them. The CDR3, as DNA: TGTGCCAGCAGCCAAGATTTTCGGGGTCTACATAATTCACCCCTCCACTTT. Its translation is CASSQDFRGLHNSPLHF.

The V and J genes are TRBV5-8 and TRBJ2-5; TRBD2 aligns across 7 bases. The V segment lost 3 bases and the J segment 5 bases; nucleotides outside the gene matches: 7. Germline values: CDR1 SGHTS, CDR2 YDEGEE. The CDR3 contains 14 residues. The CDR3, as DNA: TGTGCCAGCAGCTGGGGGAGGGGCAGGGAGACCCAGTACTTC. It codes for CASSWGRGRETQYF.

This chain joins TRBV29-1 and TRBJ1-1; a weak D match, TRBD1 (5 bases). The V end was cut by 2 bases, the J end by 3 bases, with 16 bases between. The V gene's germline CDR1 is SQVTM and CDR2 ANQGSEA. CDR3 length equals 15 residues. CDR3 protein: CSVELTGAYDTEAFF. The CDR3 nucleotides read TGCAGCGTTGAACTTACAGGCGCCTACGACACTGAAGCTTTCTTT.

The V and J genes are TRBV19 and TRBJ2-1; TRBD2 agrees at 13 bases. CDR1 and CDR2 from the germline V gene are LNHDA and SQIVND (reference sequence). The CDR3 has 17 amino acids. V lost 1 base to trimming and J lost 9 bases; unmatched junction nucleotides: 9. As DNA, the CDR3 is TGTGCCAGTAGTATAGTCACCGCCAGACTAGCGGGAGGTGAGCAGTTCTTC. Residues: CASSIVTARLAGGEQFF. Variable domain in full (rest from reference TRBV19 and TRBJ2-1): DGGITQSPKYLFRKEGQNVTLSCEQNLNHDAMYWYRQDPGQGLRLIYYSQIVNDFQKGDIAEGYSVSREKKESFPLTVTSAQKNPTAFYLCASSIVTARLAGGEQFFGPGTRLTVL.

The V gene is TRBV7-9, the J gene TRBJ1-4; D unresolved. The CDR3 covers 11 residues. CDR1 SEHNR and CDR2 FQNEAQ come from the germline V gene (reference sequence). The V end was cut by 5 bases, the J end by 7 bases, with 5 bases between. The CDR3 loop reads CASSTSEKLFF. The DNA for the CDR3 is TGTGCCAGCAGCACGAGTGAAAAACTGTTTTTT.

J is TRBJ1-1 and V is TRBV2; D call uncertain. Germline assignment: CDR1 SNHLY and CDR2 FYNNEI. Trimming removed 8 bases from V and 4 bases from J, with 11 bases in between. The CDR3 has 12 amino acids. CDR3: CASGEQSTEAFF. The CDR3 DNA sequence: TGTGCCAGCGGAGAGCAGAGCACTGAAGCTTTCTTT.